A single T cell receptor (beta chain) is shown here with its context. What it binds is not known. A single heparinised draw of approximately 0.11 L on average was taken per donor. Post-sort purity exceeded 95% for all sorted populations. The investigators reverse transcribed all of the isolated RNA, so they sequenced expressed TCRB transcripts. Regulatory, naive and central memory T cell samples averaged around 3.6 million reads. Data came from immunoSEQ multiplex PCR; TCRdb stores just in-frame clones and leaves some out. This sample has 9,400 or so clones, with more than 75% found just once. The sample is drawn from a study of beta chain features in type 1 diabetes. Study results and caveats: A pattern of fewer insertions and more deletions at VDJ junctions was seen in type 1 diabetes patients.

The sequenced sample consisted of Tregs from blood. This TCR was sampled from a woman aged 18-30 years in good health.

CDR3 region: CASTRTGRTEAFF. The DNA of the CDR3 is TGTGCCAGTACCCGGACAGGGCGGACTGAAGCTTTCTTT. V is TRBV19 and J is TRBJ1-1; 8 positions match TRBD1. The ends lost 7 bases at V and 5 bases at J; junction bases unmatched: 6. The V gene's germline CDR1 is LNHDA and CDR2 SQIVND (reference sequence). The length of the CDR3 is 13 residues.